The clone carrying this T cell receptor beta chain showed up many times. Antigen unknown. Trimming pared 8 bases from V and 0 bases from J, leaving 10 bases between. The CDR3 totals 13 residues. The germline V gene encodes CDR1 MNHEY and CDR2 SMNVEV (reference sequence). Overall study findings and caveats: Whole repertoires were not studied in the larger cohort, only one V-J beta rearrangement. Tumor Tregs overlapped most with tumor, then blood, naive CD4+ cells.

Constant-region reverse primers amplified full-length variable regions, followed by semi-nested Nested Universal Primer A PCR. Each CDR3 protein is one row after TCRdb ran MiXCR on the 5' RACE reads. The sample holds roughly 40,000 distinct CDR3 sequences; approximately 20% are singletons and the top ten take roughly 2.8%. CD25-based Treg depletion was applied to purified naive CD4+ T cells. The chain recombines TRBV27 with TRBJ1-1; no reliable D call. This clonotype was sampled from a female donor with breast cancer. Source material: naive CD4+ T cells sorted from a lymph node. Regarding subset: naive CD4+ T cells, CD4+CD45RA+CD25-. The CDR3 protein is CASRGAMNTEAFF. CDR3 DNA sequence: TGTGCCAGCCGGGGAGCTATGAACACTGAAGCTTTCTTT.